These 29 T cell receptor beta chains came from one sample sequenced in a study of T cells after yellow fever vaccination. TCRdb ran MiXCR on the 5' RACE reads and lists one entry per CDR3 protein. The repertoire has hundreds of thousands of distinct CDR3 sequences, roughly an eighth of them found once; the top ten carry about 15%. The source material was PBMCs, sampled on the day of the yellow fever booster vaccination. The receptors originated from a man under 40 who received the YFV17D yellow fever vaccine.

This clonotype was found a few times. V gene TRBV5-1 combines with J gene TRBJ2-1; D not resolved. The CDR3 runs to 14 residues. V lost 6 bases to trimming and J lost 2 bases, with 12 bases between them. Per the germline V gene, CDR1 is SGHRS and CDR2 is YFSETQ. The CDR3 nucleotides read TGCGCCAGCAATTCGGGTGCTGCCTACAATGAGCAGTTCTTC. Protein product: CASNSGAAYNEQFF.

This chain joins TRBV18 and TRBJ2-1, with D perhaps matching TRBD2 (5 bases). CDR1 KGHSH and CDR2 LQKENI come from the germline V gene. Trimming cost V 3 bases and J 2 bases, with 14 bases left between them. This CDR3 comprises 16 residues. The CDR3 DNA reads TGTGCCAGCTCACCGTTGCAAGGGAGCACCTACAATGAGCAGTTCTTC. The encoded protein is CASSPLQGSTYNEQFF. The full variable domain, with the rest looked up from reference TRBV18 and TRBJ2-1, is NAGVMQNPRHLVRRRGQEARLRCSPMKGHSHVYWYRQLPEEGLKFMVYLQKENIIDESGMPKERFSAEFPKEGPSILRIQQVVRGDSAAYFCASSPLQGSTYNEQFFGPGTRLTVL.

V gene TRBV20-1 combines with J gene TRBJ1-2; D not resolved. The CDR3 totals 12 residues. With 3 bases removed from V and 8 bases from J, the gap between germline ends came to 13 bases. CDR1 DFQATT and CDR2 SNEGSKA come from the germline V gene (reference sequence). The CDR3 protein is CSASSGFSGYTF. CDR3 DNA sequence: TGCAGTGCTAGTAGTGGATTTTCCGGCTACACCTTC.

The chain couples TRBV27 to TRBJ1-1; perhaps TRBD1 as D (6 bases). The CDR3 totals 15 residues. Germline V gene sequence: CDR1 MNHEY, CDR2 SMNVEV (reference sequence). V was cut by 2 bases and J by 10 bases, with 20 bases left in between. The CDR3 protein is CASSLGSGGAWGAFF. CDR3 sequence (DNA): TGTGCCAGCAGTTTAGGGTCGGGGGGGGCCTGGGGAGCTTTCTTT.

The rearrangement uses TRBV2 and TRBJ2-5; weak D call: TRBD2 (6 bases). V dropped 4 bases and J dropped 4 bases, with 10 bases sitting between them. The CDR3 runs to 13 residues. Germline assignment: CDR1 SNHLY and CDR2 FYNNEI. The CDR3 region is CASSVMGGETQYF. In DNA, the CDR3 is TGTGCCAGCAGTGTGATGGGGGGAGAGACCCAGTACTTC.

Worth noting for this clonotype: Germline and junction disagree at one end, which may indicate a read error. The V and J genes are TRBV9 and TRBJ2-7, with TRBD1 as a possible D gene (6 bases). Germline CDR1 and CDR2: SGDLS and YYNGEE. The CDR3 covers 15 residues. CDR3 in DNA: TGTGCCAGCAGCGTAGAAGGGGGTCCGGGGTACGAGCAGAACTTC. This gives the protein CASSVEGGPGYEQNF.

The chain has TRBV5-6 and TRBJ2-7; 9 bases are a match to TRBD2. The CDR3 spans 16 residues. V lost 2 bases, J lost 5 bases, and 11 bases stayed unmatched. Looked up from germline, CDR1 is SGHDT and CDR2 is YYEEEE. In DNA form, the CDR3 reads TGTGCCAGCAGCTTAGGTAGCGGGAGAGGGAAAAACGAGCAGTACTTC. It codes for CASSLGSGRGKNEQYF.

The CDR3 reads CASSLQGQGNYEQYF. The CDR3, as DNA: TGCGCCAGCAGCTTGCAAGGGCAGGGGAACTACGAGCAGTACTTC. The chain has TRBV5-1 and TRBJ2-7, with D possibly TRBD1 on 6 matching bases. The germline V gene encodes CDR1 SGHRS and CDR2 YFSETQ. CDR3 size: 15 residues. V lost 1 base, J lost 3 bases, and 14 bases lay in between.

Many counts were recorded for this clonotype. The rearrangement joins TRBV7-2 to TRBJ2-1; possible D gene TRBD2, 6 bases. The CDR3 totals 15 residues. Germline values: CDR1 SGHTA, CDR2 FQGNSA. Trimming cost V 10 bases and J 0 bases, with 16 bases left between them. Here the CDR3 DNA reads TGTGCCAACCCCAGTGGAGGGAGCTCCTACAATGAGCAGTTCTTC. It encodes CANPSGGSSYNEQFF.

This clonotype was recorded a few times. The chain combines TRBV18 with TRBJ2-1; D is possibly TRBD1 (6 bases). The CDR3 runs to 14 residues. The V gene's germline CDR1 is KGHSH and CDR2 LQKENI. Trimming left V 5 bases short and J 9 bases short, with 17 bases between. CDR3 DNA sequence: TGTGCCAGCTCAATCATTTCACCAGGGGCTGAGCAGTTCTTC. Protein: CASSIISPGAEQFF.

The chain recombines TRBV10-2 with TRBJ2-3; 7 bases are shared with TRBD1. The CDR3 is 16 amino acids. J lost 2 bases, V lost 3 bases, and 8 bases had no gene match. Germline V gene sequence: CDR1 WSHSY, CDR2 SAAADI. The CDR3 coding sequence is TGCGCCAGCAGTGAAGAGGGGGCAGGTGTCACAGATACGCAGTATTTT. It is translated as CASSEEGAGVTDTQYF.

The chain is built from TRBV6-1 and TRBJ1-4; no clear D gene. CDR1 MNHNS and CDR2 SASEGT come from the germline V gene. This CDR3 spans 15 amino acids. Trimming pared 2 bases from V and 0 bases from J, leaving 7 bases between. The CDR3, as DNA: TGTGCCAGCAGTGAAACGTGGGCAACTAATGAAAAACTGTTTTTT. As protein: CASSETWATNEKLFF.

The V gene is TRBV4-2, the J gene TRBJ2-1; D not certain. Germline V gene lookup returns CDR1 LGHNA and CDR2 YNFKEQ. The CDR3 extends over 13 amino acids. V shed 1 base and J shed 4 bases, with 5 bases lying between them. The chain's CDR3 is CASSQAQYNEQFF. For the CDR3, the DNA is TGTGCCAGCAGCCAAGCTCAGTACAATGAGCAGTTCTTC.

This chain joins TRBV27 and TRBJ2-1; D is perhaps TRBD1 (6 bases). Trimming took off 8 bases at V and 4 bases at J, with 18 bases between the two ends. From germline, CDR1 is MNHEY and CDR2 SMNVEV (reference sequence). This CDR3 has 15 residues. The CDR3 coding sequence is TGTGCCAGCCAGGGACAACCTGGCGAGTACAATGAGCAGTTCTTC. It translates to CASQGQPGEYNEQFF.

The genes are TRBV7-2 and TRBJ2-1; the D is unclear. Germline assignment: CDR1 SGHTA and CDR2 FQGNSA. This CDR3 has 14 amino acids. Trimming removed 2 bases at V and 5 bases at J, with 10 bases between. The CDR3, as DNA: TGTGCCAGCAGCTTAAGCCAGGTTAACAATGAGCAGTTCTTC. Its translation is CASSLSQVNNEQFF. The entire variable domain, with the rest obtained from reference TRBV7-2 and TRBJ2-1, is as follows: GAGVSQSPSNKVTEKGKDVELRCDPISGHTALYWYRQSLGQGLEFLIYFQGNSAPDKSGLPSDRFSAERTGGSVSTLTIQRTQQEDSAVYLCASSLSQVNNEQFFGPGTRLTVL.

The chain joins TRBV14 to TRBJ1-6; the match to TRBD1 covers 8 bases. The CDR3 contains 17 residues. V dropped 2 bases and J dropped 6; count of bases not matched to a gene: 9. Germline values: CDR1 SGHDN, CDR2 FVKESK. The DNA of the CDR3 is TGTGCCAGCAGCCAACAGGGACAGGCCCCGGCTAATTCACCCCTCCACTTT. This encodes CASSQQGQAPANSPLHF.

This clonotype appeared a few times. The chain joins TRBV29-1 to TRBJ1-2, with D perhaps TRBD1 (5 bases). The germline V and J ends were trimmed by 5 bases and 4 bases, with 14 bases remaining between them. The CDR3 has 13 amino acids. Germline loops: CDR1 SQVTM, CDR2 ANQGSEA. CDR3 loop: CSVPGRGGYGYTF. DNA for the CDR3: TGCAGCGTTCCGGGACGAGGAGGCTATGGCTACACCTTC.

There are a few counts of this clonotype. V is TRBV12-3 or TRBV12-4 and J is TRBJ2-7, with D maybe TRBD1 (6 bases). The CDR3 has 13 residues. V gave up 3 bases and J gave up 6 bases, with 12 bases separating them. The CDR3 spells CASSLQGILEQYF. The CDR3 DNA sequence: TGTGCCAGCAGTTTGCAGGGGATACTCGAGCAGTACTTC.

The chain is built from TRBV4-1 and TRBJ1-4; D not certain. Trimming removed 0 bases from V and 5 bases from J, with 7 bases in between. CDR3 size: 14 residues. Germline V CDR1 and CDR2: MGHRA, YSYEKL. The CDR3 spells CASSQEYANEKLFF. The CDR3 region has the DNA TGCGCCAGCAGCCAAGAGTATGCGAATGAAAAACTGTTTTTT.

The chain links TRBV19 to TRBJ2-3; possibly TRBD1 or TRBD2 for D (6 bases each). The CDR3 length is 16 residues. Germline V gene sequence: CDR1 LNHDA, CDR2 SQIVND (reference sequence). V lost 4 bases and J lost 0, with 14 bases in between. CDR3 residues: CASSTEGGLSTDTQYF. CDR3 DNA: TGTGCCAGTAGTACCGAAGGGGGGCTAAGCACAGATACGCAGTATTTT.

This chain joins TRBV24-1 and TRBJ1-2, with D perhaps TRBD1 (5 bases). This CDR3 spans 14 amino acids. Per the germline V gene, CDR1 is KGHDR and CDR2 is SFDVKD. Between the trimmed V and J ends, which lost 1 base and 8 bases, there was a span of 13 bases. The CDR3 protein is CATSDLSQGWGYTF. As DNA, the CDR3 is TGTGCCACCAGTGATTTATCGCAGGGCTGGGGCTACACCTTC.

This chain uses TRBV25-1 with TRBJ1-6; possible D gene TRBD1, 5 bases. The V end lost 8 bases, the J end lost 14 bases, and 22 bases lay between the germline ends. Germline-derived CDR1 and CDR2 are MGHDK and SYGVNS. The CDR3 covers 14 residues. Written as DNA, the CDR3 is TGTGCCAGCGGGGCAAGTTGGGGGAGCATAGCCCTCCACTTT. Protein: CASGASWGSIALHF.

V gene TRBV5-1 combines with J gene TRBJ1-1; D gene uncertain. Germline V gives CDR1 SGHRS, CDR2 YFSETQ. Deletions cut 1 base from V and 7 bases from J, with 14 bases between. CDR3 length: 14 residues. The CDR3 bases are TGCGCCAGCAGCTTGAACCCAAAGGGTGGTGAAGCTTTCTTT. It codes for CASSLNPKGGEAFF.

This clonotype was recorded a few times. The chain combines TRBV9 with TRBJ1-2; no reliable D call. This CDR3 has 12 residues. V gave up 3 bases and J gave up 8 bases, with 11 bases separating them. The germline V gene has CDR1 SGDLS and CDR2 YYNGEE. The CDR3 spells CASSEVKGGYTF. In DNA form, the CDR3 reads TGTGCCAGCAGCGAGGTCAAGGGCGGCTACACCTTC.

This clonotype came up a few times. The rearrangement joins TRBV27 to TRBJ2-1; D is unclear. Between the trimmed V and J ends, which lost 6 bases and 9 bases, there was a span of 15 bases. CDR3 length equals 13 residues. Germline assignment: CDR1 MNHEY and CDR2 SMNVEV (reference sequence). The CDR3 here is CASRPASTAEQFF. As DNA, the CDR3 is TGTGCCAGCAGACCAGCGTCGACTGCTGAGCAGTTCTTC.

This clonotype has more than one count but fewer than ten. The chain carries TRBV14 and TRBJ2-1; tentative D call: TRBD2 (5 bases). V shed 3 bases and J shed 1 base, with 7 bases lying between them. This CDR3 contains 14 residues. Germline loops: CDR1 SGHDN, CDR2 FVKESK. For the CDR3, the DNA is TGTGCCAGCAGCCAGGGGAGATCCTACAATGAGCAGTTCTTC. As protein: CASSQGRSYNEQFF.

This clonotype was observed a few times. This rearrangement joins TRBV7-8 to TRBJ2-7; D may correspond to TRBD1 or TRBD2 (5 bases each). The CDR3 spans 14 residues. Germline V lookup: CDR1 SGHVS, CDR2 FQNEAQ. V dropped 3 bases and J dropped 2 bases, with 11 bases sitting between them. CDR3 amino acids: CASSFKRGTYEQYF. CDR3 in DNA: TGTGCCAGCAGCTTCAAGAGGGGCACCTACGAGCAGTACTTC.

This clonotype was recorded a few times. The chain employs TRBV15 and TRBJ2-5; D not certain. The CDR3 extends over 13 amino acids. Trimming pared 6 bases from V and 5 bases from J, leaving 13 bases between. CDR1 is LNHNV and CDR2 is YYDKDF in the germline V gene (reference sequence). The CDR3 protein is CATRESVEETQYF. Here the CDR3 DNA reads TGTGCCACCAGGGAGAGCGTGGAGGAGACCCAGTACTTC.

Only a few counts were recorded for this clonotype. The chain recombines TRBV7-6 with TRBJ1-4; TRBD1 agrees at 7 bases. With V trimmed by 5 bases and J by 4 bases, 4 bases remained unmatched. Germline V gene data show CDR1 as SGHVS and CDR2 as FNYEAQ. The CDR3 has 14 residues. The CDR3, as DNA: TGTGCCAGCAGCCCGGGACAGCTTAATGAAAAACTGTTTTTT. Encoded protein: CASSPGQLNEKLFF.